This T cell receptor beta chain was observed in a study of blood T cell repertoires in COVID-19 (dated by TCRdb to the early 2020s). Regarding the research as a whole: Samples from collaborators originated in the United States, Italy and Spain and spanned both the acute and convalescent phases of COVID-19. The prospective study material was composed of cDNA or gDNA derived from T cells, B-cell-depleted T cells, or PBMCs. Deeply sampled blood TCRbeta repertoires from subjects exposed to, actively infected with, or recovered from COVID-19 were included in the dataset. A freely available public database, intended as a resource for researchers studying the immune response to SARS-CoV-2, is where the repertoires were released. The samples were drawn from the first 160 participants of the ongoing ImmuneRACE study and from 950 to 1,500 subjects provided by 6 global collaborators. The sample metadata nearly always contained a de-identified subject ID, COVID-19 status, age in years and sex. Where HLA class I and class II types were available, the types were taken from metadata supplied by the sample provider, not from assay-based typing.

A word on this clone: The clone's antigen remains unknown. No much larger clone is present one base from it, and per-base qualities are unavailable.

Overall study results and their limits: The amount of clinical and demographic metadata varied by source and participant and was provided uncurated.

TCRbeta CDR3 regions were amplified from genomic DNA using the immunoSEQ Assay, a bias-controlled multiplex PCR. On the authors' methods: The number of nucleated cells in each sample was estimated by amplification of reference gene primers within the assay. To quantify the absolute abundance of each unique TCRbeta CDR3 rearrangement, sequence reads were collapsed and filtered. For each sample, productive Simpson clonality was calculated by taking the square root of Simpson's diversity index across productive rearrangements. Here the immuneACCESS table is served through TCRdb, limited to in-frame sequences with V and J called. Missing clones are a known gap in these copies; in checked studies unresolved V genes cover under half, and the rest lacks a known reason. That table is the source of V, J and clone size, and D and trimming were worked out from the DNA. The table for this sample lists around 23,000 clones; around 79% of them were counted only once. The ten largest clones represent around 7% of the sample.

At one collaborating source in Seattle, patients were enrolled during active infection and were followed longitudinally through the course of disease. The collaborating institutions used their own protocols to collect whole blood in K2EDTA tubes. For TCRbeta analysis, collaborators shipped samples as frozen whole blood, isolated PBMCs, or DNA extracted from either of those sample types. This clonotype was sampled from a man aged 45-65 years with COVID-19, enrolled during active disease. The sequencing sample was made of peripheral blood.

The DNA sequence is given as TGTGCCAGCAGTATCGGACAGTATAATTCACCCCTCCACTTT. It specifies CASSIGQYNSPLHF. In this chain, TRBV27 is recombined with TRBJ1-6; the best D guess is TRBD1, with 6 bases matching. V and J lose 5 bases and 4 bases, and a span of 9 bases separates them. Measured from the cysteine to the phenylalanine, the CDR3 is 14 residues long. The sequence is cut down to CDR3 DNA, 42 bases in frame from base 1. According to the germline V gene (reference sequence), CDR1 reads MNHEY and CDR2 reads SMNVEV.